The rows below give T cell receptor beta chains drawn from one sample of a study of cytomegalovirus exposure and HLA in healthy donors. TCRdb keeps only in-frame clones here, not all; method: immunoSEQ multiplex PCR. The table includes tens of thousands of clones, about 90% detected once. Specimen: PBMCs. These receptor sequences come from a woman aged 18-29 years in good health and CMV-seropositive. The CDR3 runs from the conserved cysteine through the conserved F or W. Fields, in order: V gene, CDR3 protein.

v_call: TRBV30; cdr3_aa: CAWSVRANYGYTF
v_call: TRBV7-2; cdr3_aa: CASSFPVSYEQYF
v_call: TRBV4-1; cdr3_aa: CASSQEGDILSGNTIYF
v_call: TRBV28; cdr3_aa: CASSFETEAFF
v_call: TRBV7-2; cdr3_aa: CASSAQRDQPQHF
v_call: TRBV30; cdr3_aa: CAWNFGQGSYEQYF
v_call: TRBV28; cdr3_aa: CASSSRRTGPGELFF
v_call: TRBV6-4; cdr3_aa: CASSEGDNQPQHF
v_call: TRBV25-1; cdr3_aa: CASSEKTYTGELFF
v_call: TRBV10-3; cdr3_aa: CAISELGGTGELFF
v_call: TRBV5-5; cdr3_aa: CASSPFTYEQYF
v_call: TRBV28; cdr3_aa: CASSFEGHSNQPQHF
v_call: TRBV7-8; cdr3_aa: CASSLGRGRFSPLHF
v_call: TRBV19; cdr3_aa: CASSMGRTDTQYF
v_call: TRBV6-6; cdr3_aa: CASSLDRVGNSPLHF
v_call: TRBV6-4; cdr3_aa: CASSLTEDYNEQFF
v_call: TRBV2; cdr3_aa: CASLAGGPNEQFF
v_call: TRBV5-4; cdr3_aa: CASSLVATSSSSYNEQFF
v_call: TRBV4-1; cdr3_aa: CASSRGLGQGRSETQYF
v_call: TRBV28; cdr3_aa: CASSRLFMGGYTF